This TCR beta chain emerged from a study of blood T cell repertoires in COVID-19. Across the study: COVID-19 samples, acute and convalescent, were from the United States, Italy and Spain. PBMCs, B-cell-depleted T cells, or T cells provided the cDNA or gDNA that made up the material.

Trimming stripped 7 bases from V and 7 bases from J, with 16 bases between. This CDR3 contains 12 residues. The germline V gene has CDR1 SQVTM and CDR2 ANQGSEA. In the authors' workflow: Amplification of reference gene primers was used by the study to estimate nucleated cell counts. Using immunoSEQ multiplex PCR, the repertoire was profiled, and TCRdb retains in-frame clones only, with some absent. The V and J calls and clone size come from that table; D and trimming were worked out from the DNA. The sample consists of 150,000 to 200,000 clones, roughly 80% of them appearing once. Material for sequencing was peripheral blood. This TCR derives from a man aged 25 to 40 with active or convalescent COVID-19. The chain employs TRBV29-1 and TRBJ1-2; D remains ambiguous. The CDR3 loop reads CSDDREASGYTF. The CDR3 DNA is TGCAGCGACGACCGTGAAGCTAGTGGCTACACCTTC. Complete variable domain (other parts from reference TRBV29-1 and TRBJ1-2): SAVISQKPSRDICQRGTSLTIQCQVDSQVTMMFWYRQQPGQSLTLIATANQGSEATYESGFVIDKFPISRPNLTFSTLTVSNMSPEDSSIYLCSDDREASGYTFGSGTRLTVV.